A single sample gave rise to the 9 T cell receptor beta chains below, sequenced in a study of blood T cell repertoires in COVID-19. Profiling relied on immunoSEQ multiplex PCR, and the TCRdb table lists in-frame clones only, not all of them. The table lists fewer than 55,000 clones, about 83% of them singletons. Sequencing input: peripheral blood. The receptors here all came from a man between 45 and 60 years old with acute or convalescent COVID-19.

The V and J genes are TRBV19 and TRBJ2-1; 10 nucleotides agree with TRBD2. CDR3 length: 14 amino acids. Germline assignment: CDR1 LNHDA and CDR2 SQIVND (reference sequence). J was trimmed by 7 bases and V by 4 bases; bases with no gene match: 4. The CDR3 reads CASSNGLAVNEQFF. As DNA, the CDR3 is TGTGCCAGTAGTAACGGACTAGCGGTTAATGAGCAGTTCTTC.

This chain joins TRBV7-2 and TRBJ2-2; the match to TRBD1 covers 10 bases. The junction had 10 bases not matched to a gene; V was cut back by 5 bases and J by 7 bases. From germline, CDR1 is SGHTA and CDR2 FQGNSA. The CDR3 has 16 amino acids. CDR3 loop: CASSLAGTGVGGELFF. The CDR3, as DNA: TGTGCCAGCAGCCTCGCCGGGACAGGGGTAGGCGGGGAGCTGTTTTTT.

The rearrangement uses TRBV28 and TRBJ2-2; TRBD1 aligns across 8 bases. This CDR3 has 15 amino acids. Germline values: CDR1 MDHEN, CDR2 SYDVKM. With 7 bases clipped from V and 6 bases from J, the junction kept 10 bases outside the gene matches. CDR3 bases: TGTGCCAGCACCCCGGACAGGGTGTTCTCCGGGGAGCTGTTTTTT. This sequence encodes CASTPDRVFSGELFF.

This rearrangement joins TRBV7-2 to TRBJ2-3; 9 positions match TRBD1. The CDR3 extends over 16 amino acids. CDR1 is SGHTA, CDR2 FQGNSA, per germline. Trimming at V came to 0 bases and at J to 1 base, leaving 2 bases not matched to a gene. CDR3 amino acids: CASSLARDRGTDTQYF. The CDR3 bases are TGTGCCAGCAGCTTAGCCCGGGACAGGGGCACAGATACGCAGTATTTT.

This rearrangement joins TRBV7-7 to TRBJ2-1, with D maybe TRBD2 (6 bases). Looked up from germline, CDR1 is SSHAT and CDR2 is FNYEAQ (reference sequence). CDR3 length: 14 residues. V was shortened by 5 bases and J by 4 bases, with 12 bases between the two germline ends. The CDR3 region is CASSPGTRYNEQFF. The CDR3 coding sequence is TGTGCCAGCAGCCCGGGGACTCGGTACAATGAGCAGTTCTTC.

The chain has TRBV6-5 and TRBJ1-6; 7 positions match TRBD1. V trimming: 7 bases; J trimming: 6 bases; junction bases outside the gene matches: 9. This CDR3 is 15 amino acids long. Germline V gene sequence: CDR1 MNHEY, CDR2 SVGAGI. The CDR3 DNA reads TGTGCCAGCAACCCCTCGACAGGGTTTAATTCACCCCTCCACTTT. It yields the protein CASNPSTGFNSPLHF.

This chain connects TRBV15 to TRBJ2-2; 7 bases fit TRBD1. The CDR3 contains 15 residues. Germline V gene data show CDR1 as LNHNV and CDR2 as YYDKDF (reference sequence). V shed 5 bases, J shed 7 bases, and the junction held 10 bases outside the gene matches. DNA for the CDR3: TGTGCCACCAGCCCCCGGACAGGTAGCCACGGGGAGCTGTTTTTT. The encoded protein is CATSPRTGSHGELFF.

The V call is TRBV4-3, the J call TRBJ2-7; no definite D call. Looked up from germline, CDR1 is LGHNA and CDR2 is YSLEER. The CDR3 length is 15 residues. V dropped 4 bases and J dropped 6 bases, with 19 bases sitting between them. CDR3 in amino acids: CASSPTLVISLEQYF. CDR3 nucleotide sequence: TGCGCCAGCAGCCCTACTTTGGTAATATCTCTCGAGCAGTACTTC.

The gene calls are TRBV5-1 and TRBJ2-3; the D is unclear. V gave up 0 bases and J gave up 0 bases, with 8 bases separating them. The CDR3 covers 15 residues. CDR1 is SGHRS and CDR2 is YFSETQ in the germline V gene. In DNA form, the CDR3 reads TGCGCCAGCAGCTTGGCCACACCAAGCACAGATACGCAGTATTTT. Its translation is CASSLATPSTDTQYF.